The 27 T cell receptor beta chains below come from one sample, sequenced in a study of spatial heterogeneity in lung cancer. TCRdb re-derived calls from the 5' RACE reads in MiXCR, one entry per CDR3 protein. The sample has approximately 9,700 distinct CDR3 sequences; roughly 8% are singletons. Their recognized antigens are unknown. Described time point: sample taken at primary tumor resection. Study-level results: For expanded intratumoral alpha and beta TCRs, counts tracked tumor mutation counts.

The source was lung tumor tissue, collected at surgery. The receptor set was obtained from a male donor with early-stage non-small cell lung cancer.

This clonotype was recorded many times. This chain connects TRBV27 to TRBJ2-3, with unresolved D. Germline values: CDR1 MNHEY, CDR2 SMNVEV (reference sequence). The CDR3 length is 15 residues. In DNA, the CDR3 is TGTGCACCTGCCGGCGGCTCTCCAAGCCCAGATACGCAGTATTTT. Translation: CAPAGGSPSPDTQYF.

This clonotype appeared many times. This chain joins TRBV29-1 and TRBJ2-7, with 8 bases matching TRBD2. The ends lost 0 bases at V and 3 bases at J; junction bases unmatched: 4. The germline CDR1 and CDR2 sequences are SQVTM and ANQGSEA. The CDR3 loop spans 14 amino acids. The CDR3 region has the DNA TGCAGCGTTGAAGAACGGCTAGCGGGCTACGAGCAGTACTTC. Residues: CSVEERLAGYEQYF.

This clonotype was detected ten times or more. The rearrangement uses TRBV4-1 and TRBJ1-1; unclear D gene. Germline V lookup: CDR1 MGHRA, CDR2 YSYEKL. Trimming took 2 bases from V and 0 from J, leaving 10 bases between them. This CDR3 is 15 amino acids long. CDR3 in amino acids: CASSQTQIMNTEAFF. In DNA form, the CDR3 reads TGCGCCAGCAGCCAAACACAGATAATGAACACTGAAGCTTTCTTT.

V and J are TRBV27 and TRBJ2-3; the D call may be TRBD1 or TRBD2 (6 bases each). The CDR3 is 16 residues long. Deletions cut 8 bases from V and 6 bases from J, with 24 bases between. CDR1 and CDR2 from the germline V gene are MNHEY and SMNVEV (reference sequence). The CDR3: CASSALRRRGADTQYF. The CDR3 region has the DNA TGTGCCAGCTCTGCACTTAGGAGGAGGGGGGCTGATACGCAGTATTTT.

This clonotype has at least ten counts. This chain uses TRBV7-9 with TRBJ2-7; D possibly matches TRBD1 or TRBD2 (5 bases each). Germline CDR1 is SEHNR and CDR2 is FQNEAQ (reference sequence). This CDR3 has 16 residues. Trimming took 5 bases from V and 2 from J, leaving 19 bases between them. Written as DNA, the CDR3 is TGTGCCAGCAGCCCTGGGACCTCGCAATCTACCTACGAGCAGTACTTC. Protein product: CASSPGTSQSTYEQYF.

In its sample, this clonotype was seen many times. The chain uses TRBV5-1 and TRBJ1-1, with D perhaps TRBD1 (6 bases). From germline, CDR1 is SGHRS and CDR2 YFSETQ. This CDR3 comprises 13 residues. With 7 bases removed from V and 4 bases from J, the gap between germline ends came to 14 bases. The CDR3 DNA follows: TGCGCCAGCCGCCGGACAGCGGGCACTGAAGCTTTCTTT. This encodes CASRRTAGTEAFF.

This clonotype was counted at least ten times. This chain links TRBV9 with TRBJ2-1; D might be TRBD1 (6 bases). Trimming removed 3 bases at V and 0 bases at J, with 10 bases between. Germline CDR1 and CDR2: SGDLS and YYNGEE. This CDR3 spans 15 amino acids. The CDR3 region is CASSETGSSYNEQFF. Written as DNA, the CDR3 is TGTGCCAGCAGCGAGACAGGATCCTCCTACAATGAGCAGTTCTTC.

This clonotype was observed many times. The chain combines TRBV29-1 with TRBJ2-1; TRBD1 matches 8 bases. V gave up 4 bases and J gave up 5 bases; unmatched junction bases: 10. The CDR3 consists of 15 residues. Germline V gene lookup returns CDR1 SQVTM and CDR2 ANQGSEA. The CDR3 nucleotides are TGCAGCGTTGGCGGTGACAGGGGATTTAACAATGAGCAGTTCTTC. Translating it yields CSVGGDRGFNNEQFF.

This clonotype appeared many times. The J gene is TRBJ2-1, the V gene TRBV4-2; D gene uncertain. Trimming removed 1 base at V and 4 bases at J, with 8 bases between. The CDR3 is made up of 14 amino acids. The V gene's germline CDR1 is LGHNA and CDR2 YNFKEQ. The CDR3 region has the DNA TGTGCCAGCAGCCAAGTTACTGGTTACAATGAGCAGTTCTTC. This translates into CASSQVTGYNEQFF.

This clonotype was detected ten times or more. This chain links TRBV2 with TRBJ1-6, with no clear D. Per germline, CDR1 SNHLY and CDR2 FYNNEI. The CDR3 covers 13 residues. Trimming took 6 bases from V and 9 from J, leaving 12 bases between them. This chain's CDR3 is CASRERESSPLHF. The CDR3 DNA sequence: TGTGCCAGCAGGGAAAGAGAGAGTTCACCCCTCCACTTT.

The chain is built from TRBV29-1 and TRBJ1-2; the match to TRBD1 covers 10 bases. Germline-derived CDR1 and CDR2 are SQVTM and ANQGSEA. Unmatched junction bases numbered 8, after V lost 6 bases and J lost 4 bases. The length of the CDR3 is 14 residues. CDR3 loop: CSVNPGQGTYGYTF. CDR3 DNA: TGCAGCGTGAATCCGGGACAGGGGACCTATGGCTACACCTTC.

The chain employs TRBV12-3 or TRBV12-4 and TRBJ1-1, with D uncertain. The V end was cut by 3 bases, the J end by 0 bases, with 2 bases between. The CDR3 runs to 12 residues. The CDR3 DNA is TGTGCCAGCAGTTTTGTGAACACTGAAGCTTTCTTT. Translated: CASSFVNTEAFF.

With regard to this clonotype: At one end the junction does not follow the germline gene, possibly because of a read error. The CDR3 is CASRVPSGQGLVGRVTDTKYF. The DNA for the CDR3 is TGTGCCAGCAGAGTCCCTTCCGGACAGGGGCTAGTCGGGCGGGTCACAGATACGAAGTATTTT. The chain uses TRBV6-1 and TRBJ2-3; TRBD1 agrees at 9 bases. The CDR3 extends over 21 amino acids. Germline CDR1 and CDR2: MNHNS and SASEGT.

This clonotype was recorded at least ten times. The chain links TRBV7-9 to TRBJ2-3; unclear D gene. V was trimmed by 1 base and J by 2 bases, leaving 7 bases between them. This CDR3 is 14 amino acids long. Per the germline V gene, CDR1 is SEHNR and CDR2 is FQNEAQ (reference sequence). The CDR3 nucleotides are TGTGCCAGCAGCTTAGGACTCTCCACAGATACGCAGTATTTT. Translation: CASSLGLSTDTQYF.

This clonotype appeared many times. This chain connects TRBV5-1 to TRBJ2-2, with a possible D match to TRBD2 (6 bases). This CDR3 region has 15 residues. Germline values: CDR1 SGHRS, CDR2 YFSETQ. Trimming shortened V by 0 bases and J by 2 bases, and 8 bases separated the two germline ends. The CDR3 DNA sequence: TGCGCCAGCAGCTTGGGGGGACTCAACACCGGGGAGCTGTTTTTT. Amino acids: CASSLGGLNTGELFF.

This clonotype was seen at least ten times. A read error may explain this, as a much larger clone is one base away. The chain links TRBV3-1 to TRBJ2-3; TRBD2 might be the D (5 bases). V lost 5 bases to trimming and J lost 7 bases, with 10 bases between them. Germline lookup yields CDR1 LGHDT and CDR2 YNNKEL (reference sequence). The CDR3 sequence is 12 residues long. CDR3 coding DNA: TGTGCCAGCAGCGCCACTAGGCATACGCAGTATTTT. It translates to CASSATRHTQYF.

This clonotype appeared a few times. The gene calls are TRBV11-3 and TRBJ2-7, with 11 bases fitting TRBD2. The CDR3 has 15 amino acids. From germline, CDR1 is SGHNT and CDR2 YENEEA. V dropped 5 bases and J dropped 6; count of bases not matched to a gene: 9. CDR3 in amino acids: CASSQRTSGYVEQYF. CDR3 DNA: TGTGCCAGCAGCCAACGGACTAGCGGGTACGTCGAGCAGTACTTC.

This clonotype occurred a few times. The chain combines TRBV6-1 with TRBJ2-2; a possible D gene is TRBD1 (6 bases). V lost 5 bases and J 7 bases, leaving 11 bases between the germline ends. The CDR3 runs to 13 residues. CDR1 MNHNS and CDR2 SASEGT come from the germline V gene. The CDR3 loop reads CASSFTGIGELFF. In DNA, the CDR3 is TGTGCCAGCAGTTTTACAGGGATCGGGGAGCTGTTTTTT.

Ten or more counts support this clonotype. The rearrangement links TRBV25-1 to TRBJ2-7; 7 bases line up with TRBD2. CDR1 and CDR2 (germline): MGHDK, SYGVNS. V lost 1 base and J lost 4; bases outside the gene matches: 7. The CDR3 is 15 amino acids. The CDR3 nucleotides read TGTGCCAGCAGTGAATGGGGAGGGGCGAAGTACGAGCAGTACTTC. It codes for CASSEWGGAKYEQYF.

This clonotype has a count of ten or more. The gene calls are TRBV2 and TRBJ2-1, with 7 bases identical to TRBD2. CDR3 length equals 13 residues. In germline, CDR1 is SNHLY, CDR2 FYNNEI. J gave up 5 bases and V 8 bases, and 6 bases lay outside the gene matches. The CDR3 coding sequence is TGTGCCAGCTCAGGACTAGACCACAATGAGCAGTTCTTC. It encodes CASSGLDHNEQFF.

The rearrangement joins TRBV20-1 to TRBJ1-5; possible D gene TRBD1, 5 bases. Trimming cost V 0 bases and J 9 bases, with 21 bases left between them. This CDR3 comprises 16 residues. Germline V CDR1 and CDR2: DFQATT, SNEGSKA (reference sequence). The CDR3 DNA sequence: TGCAGTGCTAGAGATGGACAAGGCCTCCGCGAGAGGCCCCAGCATTTT. Protein: CSARDGQGLRERPQHF.

This clonotype has ten or more counts. The V call is TRBV4-2, the J call TRBJ2-6; 9 bases line up with TRBD1. V gave up 1 base and J gave up 2 bases; unmatched junction bases: 3. CDR1 is LGHNA, CDR2 YNFKEQ, per germline. CDR3 length equals 17 residues. CDR3 bases: TGTGCCAGCAGCCAAGGGACAGGGGTCACTGGGGCCAACGTCCTGACTTTC. It yields the protein CASSQGTGVTGANVLTF.

In its sample, this clonotype was seen many times. In DNA form, the CDR3 reads TGTGCCAGCAGTTCTCAGACAGAGTCTAATGAAAAACTGTTTTTT. This gives the protein CASSSQTESNEKLFF. This rearrangement joins TRBV28 to TRBJ1-4; perhaps TRBD1 as D (5 bases). The CDR3 loop spans 15 amino acids. The germline CDR1 and CDR2 sequences are MDHEN and SYDVKM. Trimming pared 4 bases from V and 3 bases from J, leaving 12 bases between.

In its sample, this clonotype was seen many times. V and J are TRBV6-1 and TRBJ2-2; D possibly uses TRBD1 or TRBD2 (5 bases each). This CDR3 has 15 amino acids. Germline V gene lookup returns CDR1 MNHNS and CDR2 SASEGT. Trimming took off 10 bases at V and 4 bases at J, with 19 bases between the two ends. The CDR3 sequence: CANRTLGRGTGELFF. CDR3 nucleotides: TGTGCCAACAGAACCCTGGGACGGGGCACCGGGGAGCTGTTTTTT.

This clonotype was seen a few times. The gene calls are TRBV20-1 and TRBJ2-6; D may be TRBD1 (5 bases). The CDR3 has 14 amino acids. Trimming took off 6 bases at V and 3 bases at J, with 12 bases between the two ends. Germline V gene data show CDR1 as DFQATT and CDR2 as SNEGSKA (reference sequence). CDR3 coding DNA: TGCAGTGCATTCCCAGGGAATGGGGCCAACGTCCTGACTTTC. Translating gives CSAFPGNGANVLTF.

This clonotype was detected only once. This sequence joins TRBV20-1 and TRBJ2-3, with TRBD1 matching over 9 bases. Germline V lookup: CDR1 DFQATT, CDR2 SNEGSKA (reference sequence). V was pared by 0 bases and J by 3 bases, with 4 bases of the junction left unmatched. The CDR3 length is 15 residues. As DNA, the CDR3 is TGCAGTGCTAGAGATAGGGACAGGGCAACAGATACGCAGTATTTT. Encoded protein: CSARDRDRATDTQYF.

In its sample, this clonotype was seen many times. The CDR3 reads CASSFRGQGGSNQPQHF. In DNA, the CDR3 is TGTGCCAGCAGTTTCCGGGGACAGGGAGGTAGCAATCAGCCCCAGCATTTT. The chain joins TRBV28 to TRBJ1-5; TRBD1 agrees at 9 bases. Germline V lookup: CDR1 MDHEN, CDR2 SYDVKM. The V gene end was trimmed by 3 bases and the J gene end by 0 bases; junction bases not matched to a gene: 6. CDR3 size: 17 residues.